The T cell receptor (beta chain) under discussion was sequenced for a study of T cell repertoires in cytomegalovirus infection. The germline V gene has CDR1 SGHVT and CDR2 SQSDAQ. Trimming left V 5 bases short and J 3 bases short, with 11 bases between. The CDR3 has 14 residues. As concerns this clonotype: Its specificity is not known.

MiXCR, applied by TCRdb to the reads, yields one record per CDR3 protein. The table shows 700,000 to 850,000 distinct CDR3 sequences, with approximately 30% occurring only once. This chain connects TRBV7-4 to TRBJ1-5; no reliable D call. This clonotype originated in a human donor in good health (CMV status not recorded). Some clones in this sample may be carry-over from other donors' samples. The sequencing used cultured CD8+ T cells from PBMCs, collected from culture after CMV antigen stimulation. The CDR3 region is CASSHYGPNQPQHF. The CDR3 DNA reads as TGTGCCAGCAGCCACTATGGACCCAATCAGCCCCAGCATTTT.